This record concerns one TCR beta chain sequence. The antigen remains undetermined. Trimming pared 0 bases from V and 3 bases from J, leaving 6 bases between. Germline V gives CDR1 KGHSH, CDR2 LQKENI. CDR3 length: 13 amino acids. This entry is derived from a study of PD-L1 blockade in urothelial cancer. Looking at the study overall: About 85% of the roughly 29 patients were men who had bladder-origin urothelial cancer. Median T cell yield from blood was 110,000 to 150,000. Investigators checked blood 3 weeks (second dose) and 6 weeks after treatment start.

Described time point: pretreatment peripheral blood. Study-wide points: Below-median pretreatment blood TCR clonality was associated with improved progression-free and overall survival.

The data were produced by immunoSEQ multiplex PCR, yet TCRdb's version contains in-frame clones alone and is incomplete. Of about 53,000 clones in the sample, roughly 89% were seen once. The chain carries TRBV18 and TRBJ2-7, with D perhaps matching TRBD2 (5 bases). Sequences were derived from PBMCs, sampled around atezolizumab (anti-PD-L1) treatment. The origin of this receptor is a woman aged 60-75 years with urothelial cancer. CDR3 sequence: CASSPPGVYEQYF. The CDR3 DNA follows: TGTGCCAGCTCACCACCGGGAGTCTACGAGCAGTACTTC.